The next 12 T cell receptor beta chains were all read from a single sample in a study of T-cell reconstitution after alpha-beta-depleted transplantation in children. Researchers prepared the TCRbeta library using unique molecular identifiers, the study reports. Each CDR3 protein is one row after TCRdb ran MiXCR on the PCR reads. The sample holds hundreds of thousands of distinct CDR3 sequences, over 15% seen once. The sequences come from PBMCs from the stem cell graft donor, collected from the stem cell graft. These receptors all come from a human donor who donated a stem cell graft to a child with acute myeloid leukemia.

This clonotype was recorded many times. This chain connects TRBV7-9 to TRBJ2-2, with D unclear. The V end was cut by 6 bases, the J end by 0 bases, with 5 bases between. Per germline, CDR1 SEHNR and CDR2 FQNEAQ (reference sequence). This CDR3 region has 13 residues. CDR3 sequence reads: CASRSTNTGELFF. CDR3 nucleotides: TGTGCCAGCAGAAGTACGAACACCGGGGAGCTGTTTTTT.

Ten or more counts support this clonotype. This chain connects TRBV6-2 or TRBV6-3 to TRBJ1-1; maybe TRBD1 (5 bases). CDR1 is MNHEY, CDR2 SVGEGT, per germline. The CDR3 contains 15 residues. The V gene lost 6 bases and the J gene lost 1 base, with 15 bases spanning the gap. As DNA, the CDR3 is TGTGCCAGCAGGATTGACGGGGCGTGGAACACTGAAGCTTTCTTT. Translation gives CASRIDGAWNTEAFF.

This clonotype was detected only a few times. This chain connects TRBV7-2 to TRBJ1-1; D possibly corresponds to TRBD1 (5 bases). The V gene's germline CDR1 is SGHTA and CDR2 FQGNSA. Trimming took off 1 base at V and 11 bases at J, with 14 bases between the two ends. The CDR3 length is 13 residues. Here the CDR3 reads CASSLGTQGAAFF. CDR3 nucleotides: TGTGCCAGCAGCTTAGGAACCCAGGGCGCGGCTTTCTTT.

This clonotype was found many times. The rearrangement uses TRBV15 and TRBJ2-7; perhaps TRBD1 as D (6 bases). The ends were cut back, 0 bases at V and 2 bases at J, with 11 bases in the middle. CDR3 length: 15 residues. Germline values: CDR1 LNHNV, CDR2 YYDKDF (reference sequence). CDR3 in DNA: TGTGCCACCAGCAGAGACAGGGGACAAGCCTACGAGCAGTACGTC. As protein: CATSRDRGQAYEQYV.

This clonotype was seen a handful of times. The chain is built from TRBV4-2 and TRBJ2-3; 8 bases are shared with TRBD2. Per the germline V gene, CDR1 is LGHNA and CDR2 is YNFKEQ. The CDR3 is 17 residues long. With 0 bases clipped from V and 8 bases from J, the junction kept 13 bases outside the gene matches. CDR3 sequence (DNA): TGTGCCAGCAGCCAAGAAATTTCGGCGGGGGGCCCAGGTACGCAGTATTTT. It translates to CASSQEISAGGPGTQYF.

V and J are TRBV20-1 and TRBJ2-3, with TRBD2 as a possible D gene (7 bases). Germline V CDR1 and CDR2: DFQATT, SNEGSKA (reference sequence). The CDR3 is 15 residues long. V was trimmed by 0 bases and J by 4 bases, leaving 14 bases between them. The chain's CDR3 is CSARDLRGPSDTQYF. Written as DNA, the CDR3 is TGCAGTGCTAGAGATTTGCGGGGGCCATCAGATACGCAGTATTTT.

This chain connects TRBV11-2 to TRBJ1-1; D may be TRBD1 (5 bases). Germline CDR1 is SGHAT and CDR2 is FQNNGV. The V end lost 6 bases, the J end lost 3 bases, and 17 bases lay between the germline ends. The CDR3 sequence is 15 residues long. CDR3 region: CASRGSTGGDTEAFF. The CDR3 DNA is TGTGCCAGCAGAGGCTCCACAGGTGGCGACACTGAAGCTTTCTTT. Together with reference TRBV11-2 and TRBJ1-1, the CDR3 gives the full variable domain: EAGVAQSPRYKIIEKRQSVAFWCNPISGHATLYWYQQILGQGPKLLIQFQNNGVVDDSQLPKDRFSAERLKGVDSTLKIQPAKLEDSAVYLCASRGSTGGDTEAFFGQGTRLTVV.

In its sample, this clonotype was seen a few times. The chain employs TRBV7-2 and TRBJ1-1; a possible D gene is TRBD1 (5 bases). Germline V gives CDR1 SGHTA, CDR2 FQGNSA. The ends were cut back, 0 bases at V and 1 base at J, with 15 bases in the middle. The CDR3 runs to 17 residues. The CDR3 nucleotides read TGTGCCAGCAGCTTAGCCTTCAAAGGGACTTGGAACACTGAAGCTTTCTTT. Amino acids: CASSLAFKGTWNTEAFF.

This clonotype was seen only a few times. The chain has TRBV5-1 and TRBJ1-6; D gene uncertain. This CDR3 is 16 amino acids long. Per the germline V gene, CDR1 is SGHRS and CDR2 is YFSETQ. V lost 2 bases and J lost 0, with 9 bases in between. The CDR3 sequence: CASSFGFGSYNSPLHF. The CDR3 region has the DNA TGCGCCAGCAGCTTCGGATTCGGCTCCTATAATTCACCCCTCCACTTT. The variable domain in full, with the rest retrieved from reference TRBV5-1 and TRBJ1-6, is KAGVTQTPRYLIKTRGQQVTLSCSPISGHRSVSWYQQTPGQGLQFLFEYFSETQRNKGNFPGRFSGRQFSNSRSEMNVSTLELGDSALYLCASSFGFGSYNSPLHFGNGTRLTVT.

Many counts were recorded for this clonotype. This chain uses TRBV15 with TRBJ1-2; no clear D gene. The CDR3 is 15 amino acids. The germline V gene has CDR1 LNHNV and CDR2 YYDKDF (reference sequence). Between the trimmed V and J ends, which lost 0 bases and 0 bases, there was a span of 8 bases. CDR3 nucleotides: TGTGCCACCAGCAGAGAGTGGGCCGCTAACTATGGCTACACCTTC. As protein: CATSREWAANYGYTF.

This clonotype was seen ten or more times. This chain uses TRBV28 with TRBJ2-7; D is possibly TRBD2 (5 bases). The germline V and J ends were trimmed by 6 bases and 3 bases, with 6 bases remaining between them. The CDR3 contains 11 residues. CDR1 is MDHEN and CDR2 is SYDVKM in the germline V gene. For the CDR3, the DNA is TGTGCCAGCAGCGGGATCTACGAGCAGTACGTC. It yields the protein CASSGIYEQYV.

At least ten counts were recorded for this clonotype. The gene calls are TRBV20-1 and TRBJ1-2, with D tentatively TRBD1 (6 bases). CDR1 DFQATT and CDR2 SNEGSKA come from the germline V gene (reference sequence). V was trimmed by 6 bases and J by 2 bases, leaving 16 bases between them. This CDR3 has 14 amino acids. The CDR3 protein is CSAPGPTGNYGYTF. In DNA, the CDR3 is TGCAGTGCCCCAGGCCCCACAGGGAACTATGGCTACACCTTC.